One and the same sample provided the 17 T cell receptor beta chains below, sequenced in a study of vaccination and CD4 T cells after COVID-19. The study sequenced cultured CD4+ T cell DNA using the Oncomine TCR Beta short-read assay. TCRdb reanalysed the PCR reads using MiXCR and keeps one entry per CDR3 protein. Among some 17,000 distinct CDR3 sequences listed, around 45% were seen once. Their specific antigens are unknown. Treatment specified: roughly 10-day PBMC culture with coronavirus spike peptide pools or control peptides (ViraFEST assay). This material consisted of CD4+ T cells from blood, cultured in vitro, taken after SARS-CoV-2 vaccination. Every receptor here comes from a human donor who had recovered from COVID-19.

This clonotype was seen a few times. The V gene is TRBV28, the J gene TRBJ2-5; maybe TRBD1 (6 bases). Germline lookup yields CDR1 MDHEN and CDR2 SYDVKM. V was pared by 1 base and J by 6 bases, with 9 bases between. The CDR3 length is 13 residues. CDR3 DNA: TGTGCCAGCAGTTTATTGGGGGCGAAGACCCAGTACTTC. Its protein product is CASSLLGAKTQYF.

This clonotype is classed as medium-sized. The chain couples TRBV7-8 to TRBJ2-3; D might be TRBD1 or TRBD2, each matching 5 bases. Germline V lookup: CDR1 SGHVS, CDR2 FQNEAQ. V was trimmed by 1 base and J by 0 bases, leaving 14 bases between them. The CDR3 contains 17 residues. This CDR3 is CASSLGQGRSSTDTQYF. The DNA of the CDR3 is TGTGCCAGCAGCTTAGGGCAGGGACGCTCTAGCACAGATACGCAGTATTTT.

The DNA of the CDR3 is TGTGCCACTGCGGCGGATAGCAATCAGCCCCAGCATTTT. The encoded protein is CATAADSNQPQHF. The genes are TRBV19 and TRBJ1-5; D is unclear. The CDR3 loop spans 13 amino acids. Germline-derived CDR1 and CDR2 are LNHDA and SQIVND (reference sequence). The V gene lost 10 bases and the J gene lost 0 bases, with 10 bases spanning the gap.

This chain links TRBV20-1 with TRBJ1-4, with D perhaps matching TRBD1 (6 bases). V was cut by 5 bases and J by 8 bases, with 18 bases left in between. The V gene's germline CDR1 is DFQATT and CDR2 SNEGSKA (reference sequence). The CDR3 runs to 14 residues. The CDR3 loop is CSAPRRQVGEKLFF. The CDR3 region has the DNA TGCAGTGCTCCGCGTCGACAGGTCGGCGAAAAACTGTTTTTT.

This rearrangement joins TRBV19 to TRBJ2-2; D gene unclear. The germline V gene encodes CDR1 LNHDA and CDR2 SQIVND (reference sequence). Deletions cut 1 base from V and 3 bases from J, with 12 bases between. The CDR3 runs 16 residues. The DNA for the CDR3 is TGTGCCAGTAGTATAGCCCGACGCAGTTACACCGGGGAGCTGTTTTTT. It translates to CASSIARRSYTGELFF.

This clonotype was counted only a few times. V gene TRBV7-3 combines with J gene TRBJ2-7; TRBD2 matches at 8 bases. V lost 1 base to trimming and J lost 7 bases; unmatched junction nucleotides: 3. The CDR3 is made up of 13 amino acids. Germline CDR1 SGHTA, CDR2 FQGTGA. The CDR3 DNA reads TGTGCCAGCAGCTTAATTCGGGAGGGGGAGCAGTACTTC. Its translation: CASSLIREGEQYF.

This chain connects TRBV19 to TRBJ2-4; D may be TRBD1 (6 bases). Germline values: CDR1 LNHDA, CDR2 SQIVND (reference sequence). The CDR3 extends over 16 amino acids. V lost 5 bases and J 0 bases, leaving 14 bases between the germline ends. CDR3 sequence: CASSLRTEIAKNIQYF. In nucleotides, the CDR3 is TGTGCCAGTAGTCTCCGGACAGAGATAGCCAAAAACATTCAGTACTTC. Filled out from reference TRBV19 and TRBJ2-4, the complete variable domain reads DGGITQSPKYLFRKEGQNVTLSCEQNLNHDAMYWYRQDPGQGLRLIYYSQIVNDFQKGDIAEGYSVSREKKESFPLTVTSAQKNPTAFYLCASSLRTEIAKNIQYFGAGTRLSVL.

This clonotype has only a few counts. The chain uses TRBV20-1 and TRBJ2-1; no clear D gene. The CDR3 contains 11 residues. Germline-derived CDR1 and CDR2 are DFQATT and SNEGSKA (reference sequence). V dropped 3 bases and J dropped 9 bases, with 9 bases sitting between them. CDR3 loop: CSASPMGEQFF. In DNA form, the CDR3 reads TGCAGTGCTAGCCCGATGGGTGAGCAGTTCTTC.

The rearrangement joins TRBV7-7 to TRBJ2-7; 10 positions agree with TRBD2. After removal of 4 bases from V and 7 bases from J, the junction contained 4 bases not matched to a gene. The CDR3 consists of 13 residues. Germline V gives CDR1 SSHAT, CDR2 FNYEAQ (reference sequence). The CDR3 loop reads CASSYTSGKEQYF. The CDR3 DNA reads TGTGCCAGCAGCTATACTAGCGGGAAAGAGCAGTACTTC.

This clonotype was found a few times. CDR3 loop: CASSLSEKLFF. The CDR3, as DNA: TGTGCCAGCAGCTTATCTGAAAAACTGTTTTTT. The rearrangement uses TRBV7-9 and TRBJ1-4; D ambiguous. The V gene lost 2 bases and the J gene lost 7 bases, with 2 bases spanning the gap. This CDR3 is built from 11 residues. CDR1 SEHNR and CDR2 FQNEAQ come from the germline V gene (reference sequence).

The genes are TRBV6-1 and TRBJ2-3; no definite D call. Germline CDR1 MNHNS, CDR2 SASEGT. The V end was cut by 2 bases, the J end by 1 base, with 4 bases between. CDR3 length equals 13 residues. In DNA, the CDR3 is TGTGCCAGCAGTGAAATAGGCACAGATACGCAGTATTTT. Amino acid sequence: CASSEIGTDTQYF.

This chain uses TRBV7-2 with TRBJ2-7; D is unclear. CDR1 is SGHTA and CDR2 is FQGNSA in the germline V gene. The CDR3 loop spans 14 amino acids. V lost 7 bases and J 3 bases, leaving 16 bases between the germline ends. The CDR3 region has the DNA TGTGCCAGCACCGTTGACAAGTGGAGCTACGAGCAGTACTTC. It codes for CASTVDKWSYEQYF.

V and J are TRBV28 and TRBJ1-5; D not resolved. Germline V gene sequence: CDR1 MDHEN, CDR2 SYDVKM. Trimming removed 8 bases from V and 4 bases from J, with 9 bases in between. This CDR3 has 12 amino acids. The CDR3 nucleotides read TGTGCCAGCTACAGTTTAAATCAGCCCCAGCATTTT. It yields the protein CASYSLNQPQHF.

This clonotype turned up a few times. V gene TRBV7-3 combines with J gene TRBJ2-5; D gene uncertain. Germline-derived CDR1 and CDR2 are SGHTA and FQGTGA. The CDR3 covers 13 residues. Trimming left V 1 base short and J 1 base short, with 4 bases between. The CDR3 sequence: CASSLRSQETQYF. The DNA for the CDR3 is TGTGCCAGCAGCTTAAGGAGCCAAGAGACCCAGTACTTC.

This clonotype was counted between two and nine times. The chain has TRBV20-1 and TRBJ1-4, with D unclear. Trimming removed 1 base at V and 10 bases at J, with 13 bases between. Germline V gene data show CDR1 as DFQATT and CDR2 as SNEGSKA (reference sequence). The CDR3 consists of 13 residues. The CDR3 DNA sequence: TGCAGTGCTAGAGTTTTGGGTCCGAGAAAACTGTTTTTT. Translation gives CSARVLGPRKLFF.

The J gene is TRBJ1-6, the V gene TRBV19; 10 bases are a match to TRBD1. The CDR3 runs to 14 residues. V was clipped by 5 bases and J by 9 bases; unmatched bases: 4. The germline gives CDR1 LNHDA, CDR2 SQIVND (reference sequence). CDR3 residues: CASSADRGRSPLHF. The DNA of the CDR3 is TGTGCCAGTAGTGCCGACAGGGGGCGTTCACCCCTCCACTTT.

V usage is TRBV5-4 and J usage is TRBJ2-6; weak D call: TRBD1 (6 bases). The CDR3 has 15 amino acids. Trimming took off 4 bases at V and 2 bases at J, with 10 bases between the two ends. Germline V gene data show CDR1 as SGHNT and CDR2 as YYREEE (reference sequence). As DNA, the CDR3 is TGTGCCAGCAGCGGGGGCCCGGCTGGGGCCAACGTCCTGACTTTC. Translated: CASSGGPAGANVLTF.